The present T cell receptor (beta chain) was sequenced within a study of beta chain features in type 1 diabetes. Overall study context: Investigators examined roughly 99,000,000 sorted cells across all samples.

This clone was seen more than once but under ten times. What it recognizes is unknown. V dropped 0 bases and J dropped 5 bases, with 14 bases sitting between them. Germline CDR1 and CDR2: LGHNA and YSLEER. This CDR3 has 15 amino acids. General study findings and limits: In patients and controls equally, PCR might favor templates that are shorter. Researchers reported that naive, central memory and Treg TCRB repertoires appeared more similar in patients than in healthy donors.

Of the isolated RNA, all was reverse transcribed, and so the sequenced material was expressed TCRB transcripts. TCRdb keeps only in-frame clones here, not all; method: immunoSEQ multiplex PCR. The repertoire includes 900,000 or so clones, roughly 15% of them detected once, and 0.02% to 0.025% sits in the top ten. This receptor was taken from a woman under 30 in good health. This chain links TRBV4-3 with TRBJ2-7; D is possibly TRBD1 (5 bases). Sequenced: naive CD4+ T cells from blood. CDR3 sequence (DNA): TGCGCCAGCAGCCAAGAATGGTTAGGGGTCCACGAGCAGTACTTC. It yields the protein CASSQEWLGVHEQYF.